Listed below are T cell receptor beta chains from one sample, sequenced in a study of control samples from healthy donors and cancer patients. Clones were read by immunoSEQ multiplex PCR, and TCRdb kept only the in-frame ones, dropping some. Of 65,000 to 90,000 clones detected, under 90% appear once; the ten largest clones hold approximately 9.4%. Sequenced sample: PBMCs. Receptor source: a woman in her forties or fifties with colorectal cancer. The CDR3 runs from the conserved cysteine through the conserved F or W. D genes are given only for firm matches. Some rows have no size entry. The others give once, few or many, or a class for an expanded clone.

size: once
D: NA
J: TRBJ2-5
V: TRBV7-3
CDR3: CASSLRPGFRETQYF
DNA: TGTGCCAGCAGCTTAAGGCCAGGGTTTAGGGAGACCCAGTACTTC

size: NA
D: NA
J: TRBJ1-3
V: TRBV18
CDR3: CASSPLPSSGNTIYF
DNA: TGTGCCAGCTCACCACTCCCGAGCTCTGGAAACACCATATATTTT

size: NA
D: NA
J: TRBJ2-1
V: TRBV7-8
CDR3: CASSLAPAGSSYNEQFF
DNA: TGTGCCAGCAGCTTAGCTCCCGCGGGGAGCTCCTACAATGAGCAGTTCTTC

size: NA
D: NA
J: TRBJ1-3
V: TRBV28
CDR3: CASSRGAGNTIYF
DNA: TGTGCCAGCAGCCGGGGGGCTGGAAACACCATATATTTT

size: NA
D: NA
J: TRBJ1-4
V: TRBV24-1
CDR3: CATSDPRTSGEKLFF
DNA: TGTGCCACCAGTGATCCCAGGACCTCGGGGGAAAAACTGTTTTTT

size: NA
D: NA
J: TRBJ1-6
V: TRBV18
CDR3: CASSPRQTAHNSPLHF
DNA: TGTGCCAGCTCACCACGGCAGACAGCCCATAATTCACCCCTCCACTTT

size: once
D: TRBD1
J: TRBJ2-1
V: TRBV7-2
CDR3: CASSSKDRGRNEQFF
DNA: TGTGCCAGCAGCTCCAAGGACAGGGGGCGGAATGAGCAGTTCTTC

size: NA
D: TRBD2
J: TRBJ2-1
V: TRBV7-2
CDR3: CASSLAYSGVSSYNEQFF
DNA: TGTGCCAGCAGCTTAGCGTATAGCGGGGTGAGCTCCTACAATGAGCAGTTCTTC

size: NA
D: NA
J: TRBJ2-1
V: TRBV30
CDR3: CAWSPQRPNEQFF
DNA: TGTGCCTGGAGTCCCCAAAGACCCAATGAGCAGTTCTTC

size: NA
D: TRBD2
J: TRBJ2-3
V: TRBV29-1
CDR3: CSVDRPSGGRSTDTQYF
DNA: TGCAGCGTTGATCGGCCTAGCGGGGGCCGTAGCACAGATACGCAGTATTTT

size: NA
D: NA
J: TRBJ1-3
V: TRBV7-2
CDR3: CASSLRNTIYF
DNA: TGTGCCAGCAGCTTACGAAACACCATATATTTT

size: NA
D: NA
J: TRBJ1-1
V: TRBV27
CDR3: CASSSRRFMNTEAFF
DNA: TGTGCCAGCAGTTCGCGAAGGTTTATGAACACTGAAGCTTTCTTT

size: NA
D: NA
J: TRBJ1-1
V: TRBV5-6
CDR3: CASSFKNRGQGAEAFF
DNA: TGTGCCAGCAGCTTTAAGAACCGCGGCCAGGGTGCTGAAGCTTTCTTT

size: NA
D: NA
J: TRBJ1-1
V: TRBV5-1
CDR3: CASSLQGGVTEAFF
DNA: TGCGCCAGCAGCTTGCAGGGTGGAGTTACTGAAGCTTTCTTT

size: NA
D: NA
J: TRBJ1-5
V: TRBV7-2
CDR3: CASSLMTAYQPQHF
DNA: TGTGCCAGCAGCTTAATGACAGCCTATCAGCCCCAGCATTTT

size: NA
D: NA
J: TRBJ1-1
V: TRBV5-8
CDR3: CASTWGDRNTEAFF
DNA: TGTGCCAGCACTTGGGGGGATCGGAACACTGAAGCTTTCTTT

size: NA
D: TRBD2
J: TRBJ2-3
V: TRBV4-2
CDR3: CASRTSGDRTDTQYF
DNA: TGTGCCTCACGGACTAGCGGGGATCGCACAGATACGCAGTATTTT

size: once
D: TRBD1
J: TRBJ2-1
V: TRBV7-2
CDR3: CASRPRTGESEQFF
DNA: TGTGCCAGCAGACCCCGGACAGGGGAGAGTGAGCAGTTCTTC

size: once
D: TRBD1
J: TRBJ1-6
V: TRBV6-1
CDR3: CASSEPGQGNSPLHF
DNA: TGTGCCAGCAGTGAGCCGGGACAGGGGAATTCACCCCTCCACTTT

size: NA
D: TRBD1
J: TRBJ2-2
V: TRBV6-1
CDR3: CASSGAGTGYYVGELFF
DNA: TGTGCCAGCAGTGGGGCCGGGACAGGATACTATGTCGGGGAGCTGTTTTTT

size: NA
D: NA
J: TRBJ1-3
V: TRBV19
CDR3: CASSIFPERAGNTIYF
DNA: TGTGCCAGTAGTATCTTCCCGGAGAGGGCTGGAAACACCATATATTTT

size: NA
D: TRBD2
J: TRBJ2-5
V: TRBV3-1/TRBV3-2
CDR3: CASSQGGLAGAQETQYF
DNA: TGTGCCAGCAGCCAAGGTGGCCTAGCGGGGGCCCAAGAGACCCAGTACTTC

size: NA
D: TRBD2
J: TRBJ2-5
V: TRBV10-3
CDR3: CAISAQSGGIETQYF
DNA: TGTGCCATCAGTGCACAATCGGGGGGAATAGAGACCCAGTACTTC

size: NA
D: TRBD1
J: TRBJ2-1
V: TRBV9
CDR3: CASSVAGQPYNEQFF
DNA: TGTGCCAGCAGCGTAGCGGGACAGCCCTACAATGAGCAGTTCTTC

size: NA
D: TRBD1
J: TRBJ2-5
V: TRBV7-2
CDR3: CASSLTGTQETQYF
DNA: TGTGCCAGCAGCTTGACAGGGACCCAAGAGACCCAGTACTTC

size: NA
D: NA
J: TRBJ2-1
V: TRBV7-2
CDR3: CASTPQRETYNEQFF
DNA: TGTGCCAGCACCCCCCAGAGGGAGACCTACAATGAGCAGTTCTTC

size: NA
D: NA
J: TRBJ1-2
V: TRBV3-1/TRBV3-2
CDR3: CASSQTGQTYGYTF
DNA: TGTGCCAGCAGCCAAACTGGGCAGACCTATGGCTACACCTTC

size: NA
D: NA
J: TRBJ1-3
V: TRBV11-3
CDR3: CASSLGRGPGNTIYF
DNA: TGTGCCAGCAGCTTAGGCAGGGGACCTGGAAACACCATATATTTT

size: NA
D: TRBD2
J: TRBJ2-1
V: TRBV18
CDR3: CASSPPGLAGGRNEQFF
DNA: TGTGCCAGCTCACCACCGGGACTAGCGGGGGGGCGGAATGAGCAGTTCTTC

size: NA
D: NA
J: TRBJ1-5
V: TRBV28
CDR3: CASSFRGRNQPQHF
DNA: TGTGCCAGCAGTTTTAGGGGTCGCAATCAGCCCCAGCATTTT

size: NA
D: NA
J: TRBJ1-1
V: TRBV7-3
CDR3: CASSSYMNTEAFF
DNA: TGTGCCAGCAGCTCTTATATGAACACTGAAGCTTTCTTT

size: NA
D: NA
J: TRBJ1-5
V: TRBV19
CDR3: CASSILGAGNQPQHF
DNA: TGTGCCAGTAGTATTTTGGGGGCTGGCAATCAGCCCCAGCATTTT

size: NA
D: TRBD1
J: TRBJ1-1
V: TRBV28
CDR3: CASSLDRVLAFF
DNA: TGTGCCAGCAGCCTAGACAGGGTCTTAGCTTTCTTT

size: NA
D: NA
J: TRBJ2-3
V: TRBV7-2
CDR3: CASSPQGSTDTQYF
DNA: TGTGCCAGCAGCCCGCAGGGGAGCACAGATACGCAGTATTTT

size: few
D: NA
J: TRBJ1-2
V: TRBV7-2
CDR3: CASSLWSGAGYTF
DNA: TGTGCCAGCAGCTTATGGTCTGGGGCGGGCTACACCTTC

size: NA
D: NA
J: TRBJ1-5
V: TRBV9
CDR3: CASSVAGGTDQPQHF
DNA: TGTGCCAGCAGCGTAGCGGGGGGAACGGATCAGCCCCAGCATTTT

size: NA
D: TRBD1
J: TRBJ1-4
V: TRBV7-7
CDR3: CASSVGQTTNEKLFF
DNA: TGTGCCAGCAGCGTGGGACAGACAACTAATGAAAAACTGTTTTTT

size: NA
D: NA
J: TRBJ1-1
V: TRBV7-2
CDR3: CASSATGHTEAFF
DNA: TGTGCCAGCAGCGCTACCGGGCACACTGAAGCTTTCTTT

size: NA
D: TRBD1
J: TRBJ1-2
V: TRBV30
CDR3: CAWNRQGDGYTF
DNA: TGTGCCTGGAACCGGCAGGGGGATGGCTACACCTTC

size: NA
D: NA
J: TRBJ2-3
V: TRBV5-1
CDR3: CASSKNTPILGDTQYF
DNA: TGCGCCAGCAGCAAGAACACTCCTATTCTTGGGGATACGCAGTATTTT

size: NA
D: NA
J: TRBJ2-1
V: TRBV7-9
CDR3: CASRVERAIYNEQFF
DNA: TGTGCCAGCAGAGTGGAGAGGGCGATCTACAATGAGCAGTTCTTC

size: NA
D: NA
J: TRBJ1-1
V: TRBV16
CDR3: CASSQSISREAFF
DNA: TGTGCCAGCAGCCAATCTATCAGCAGGGAAGCTTTCTTT

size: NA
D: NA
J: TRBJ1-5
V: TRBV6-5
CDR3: CASSYSPDRNQPQHF
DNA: TGTGCCAGCAGTTACTCGCCCGACCGCAATCAGCCCCAGCATTTT

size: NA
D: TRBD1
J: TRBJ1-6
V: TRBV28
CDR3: CASSSQGSGWNSPLHF
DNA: TGTGCCAGCAGTTCACAGGGGAGTGGGTGGAATTCACCCCTCCACTTT

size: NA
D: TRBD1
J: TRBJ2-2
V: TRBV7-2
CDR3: CASSLGQGVAGELFF
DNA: TGTGCCAGCAGCCTGGGACAGGGCGTCGCCGGGGAGCTGTTTTTT

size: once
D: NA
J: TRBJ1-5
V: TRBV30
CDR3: CAWGGTFDQPQHF
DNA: TGTGCCTGGGGCGGGACGTTTGATCAGCCCCAGCATTTT

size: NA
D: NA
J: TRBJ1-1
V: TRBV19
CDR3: CASRPLPPILNTEAFF
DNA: TGTGCCAGTAGGCCCCTTCCCCCGATTTTGAACACTGAAGCTTTCTTT

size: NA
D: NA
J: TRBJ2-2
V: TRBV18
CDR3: CASSPNEADFDTGELFF
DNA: TGTGCCAGCTCCCCAAATGAGGCTGATTTTGACACCGGGGAGCTGTTTTTT

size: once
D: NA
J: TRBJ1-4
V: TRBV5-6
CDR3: CASSYGTPATNEKLFF
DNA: TGTGCCAGCAGCTACGGGACGCCTGCAACTAATGAAAAACTGTTTTTT

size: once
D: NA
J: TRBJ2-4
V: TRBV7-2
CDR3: CASSLTRGGQNIQYF
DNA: TGTGCCAGCAGCCTGACACGAGGAGGGCAAAACATTCAGTACTTC

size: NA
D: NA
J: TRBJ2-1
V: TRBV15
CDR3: CATSRDLGVKNEQFF
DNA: TGTGCCACCAGCAGAGATCTGGGGGTGAAAAATGAGCAGTTCTTC

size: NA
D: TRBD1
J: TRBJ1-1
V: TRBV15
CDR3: CATSRTGTGKNTEAFF
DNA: TGTGCCACCAGCAGAACCGGGACAGGGAAGAACACTGAAGCTTTCTTT

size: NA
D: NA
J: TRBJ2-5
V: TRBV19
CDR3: CASSSLAQETQYF
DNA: TGTGCCAGTAGCTCTCTGGCACAAGAGACCCAGTACTTC

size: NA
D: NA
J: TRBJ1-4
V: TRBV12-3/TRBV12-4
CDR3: CASSPGYEKLFF
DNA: TGTGCCAGCAGTCCGGGTTATGAAAAACTGTTTTTT

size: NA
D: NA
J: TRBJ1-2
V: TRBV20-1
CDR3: CSASRELNYGYTF
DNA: TGCAGTGCTAGTAGAGAATTAAACTATGGCTACACCTTC

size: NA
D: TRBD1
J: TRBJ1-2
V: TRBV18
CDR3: CASSPGAQGSYGYTF
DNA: TGTGCCAGCTCACCTGGGGCACAGGGGAGCTATGGCTACACCTTC

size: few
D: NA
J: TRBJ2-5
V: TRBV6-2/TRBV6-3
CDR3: CASSYSKLRETQYF
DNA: TGTGCCAGCAGTTACTCTAAGCTACGGGAGACCCAGTACTTC

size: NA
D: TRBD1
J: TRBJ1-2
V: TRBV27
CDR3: CASSSTGGRIYGYTF
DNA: TGTGCCAGCAGTTCGACAGGGGGCCGCATCTATGGCTACACCTTC

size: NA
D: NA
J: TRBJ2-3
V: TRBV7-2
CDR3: CASSLVGRGTSTDTQYF
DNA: TGTGCCAGCAGCTTAGTAGGGAGAGGGACTAGCACAGATACGCAGTATTTT